This T cell receptor (beta chain) was identified during a study of type 1 regulatory T cells. TCRdb fed the reads into MiXCR, producing one record per CDR3 protein. The sample records about 100,000 distinct CDR3 sequences, less than 40% being singletons. In regard to this clonotype: One end of the junction varies from germline; a read error may be responsible.

The CDR3 has 17 residues. Germline V lookup: CDR1 SGHRS, CDR2 YFSETQ. Sequencing input: CD4+ T cells, either the whole sample or a sorted fraction (not recorded which). The V gene is TRBV5-1, the J gene TRBJ2-7; TRBD2 matches at 12 bases. This TCR was sampled from a human donor in good health. The DNA of the CDR3 is TGCGCCAGCAACTTGGGACTAGCGGGTTCGACCCCCTACGAGCAGTACTTC. Its protein product is CASNLGLAGSTPYEQYF. Full variable domain (rest looked up from reference TRBV5-1 and TRBJ2-7): KAGVTQTPRYLIKTRGQQVTLSCSPISGHRSVSWYQQTPGQGLQFLFEYFSETQRNKGNFPGRFSGRQFSNSRSEMNVSTLELGDSALYLCASNLGLAGSTPYEQYFGPGTRLTVT.